This T cell receptor beta chain was profiled in a study of T-cell memory formation after mild COVID-19. TCRdb independently ran MiXCR on the 5' RACE reads; one entry per CDR3 protein. Of under 250,000 distinct CDR3 sequences listed, more than 8% are singletons. Study outcomes and limitations: CD4+ clones that contracted lay mainly in CM and EM; CD8+ ones lay in EMRA. Researchers could not confirm that second-wave clones peaking on day 37 targeted SARS-CoV-2.

This clonotype was counted only a few times. Its target is not known. Germline CDR1 is MGHRA and CDR2 is YSYEKL. Trimming took off 4 bases at V and 9 bases at J, with 15 bases between the two ends. The CDR3 covers 14 residues. The source of this sequence is a man aged 18 to 29 who had mild COVID-19 (a few samples of this study predate the infection). Cell type and time point are not known. The specimen was PBMCs or a T cell subset sorted from them (not recorded which). The rearrangement joins TRBV4-1 to TRBJ2-2, with a weak D call TRBD1 (5 bases). CDR3 sequence (DNA): TGCGCCAGCAGCCCTCTGGGCAGGGCTCGGGAGCTGTTTTTT. Amino acids: CASSPLGRARELFF.